The present T cell receptor beta chain was sequenced within a study of shared clonotypes between healthy human individuals (TCRdb year 2020). Describing the broader study: The cohort included a few men and a couple of women between 18 and 49 years of age. For each donor, CD4 naive and CD4 memory were each run on three plates, CD8 naive on two plates, and CD8 memory on one plate. To estimate repertoire size and how much clonotype sharing occurs between individuals, the study deeply sequenced the blood TCR repertoires of several healthy adults. To increase sequencing depth and limit assay-specific biases, different laboratories used diverse techniques to prepare libraries and sequence TCR repertoires. Per donor, leukapheresis produced somewhere between about 0.85 and 8.9 billion PBMCs.

With respect to this clone: Its antigen specificity is not known. Base qualities are not at hand, and no much larger clone is one base apart.

The full study reports these points: Even with the large sequencing depth, rarefaction of the sorted-subset datasets indicated that sequencing was incomplete. Pairwise subsampling indicated that sequencing depth was expected to affect the degree of clonotype sharing among donors. Across a handful of donors, approximately 5% of naive CD4, roughly 3.5% of naive CD8, under 2.5% of memory CD4, and under 0.45% of memory CD8 clonotypes were shared. Clonotypes shared by all four sorted-subset donors showed higher generation probabilities than non-shared clonotypes. Naive subsets generally had larger estimated clonotype richness than memory subsets did. Sampling was restricted to blood, and TCR repertoires in tissue are likely to differ from TCR repertoires in blood. The genetic and exposure-history diversity represented was limited by the small number of donors.

Cut back by 6 bases and 13 bases, the V and J ends lie 15 bases apart. The CDR3, cysteine through phenylalanine, is 11 amino acids long. The only DNA kept is the CDR3, 33 bases in frame from the first base. Via the germline V gene (reference sequence), CDR1 is GTSNPN and CDR2 SVGIG. Using the deep immunoSEQ assay, multiplex PCR amplified TCR CDR3 regions from genomic DNA. Extracted genomic DNA from each cell subset was distributed evenly across all wells of several immunoSEQ 96-well plates, and each plate was treated as a replicate. For sorted subsets, each replicate PCR was loaded with approximately 190 ng genomic DNA, equivalent to approximately 33,000 T cell genomes. Purified libraries were measured with a Qubit 3.0 fluorometer, size-checked on a Bioanalyzer 2100, and measured again with the KAPA Library Quantification kit. A separate single-read 150-cycle Illumina NextSeq 550 flow cell was used to sequence each immunoSEQ 96-well plate. Regarding the original processing steps: The immunoSEQ output contained only junctional sequences without quality scores, so filtering could not match that applied to full-length reads. To assign V/J genes and CDR3, sequences were annotated against IMGT germline references using PyIR, a Python wrapper for IgBLAST v1.9. Any read was removed if the V/J assignment was weak (E-value above 1e-6), the CDR3 was missing, or the read contained stop codons, out-of-frame junctions, or ambiguous translated residues. V3J clonotypes were defined as sequences sharing an identical inferred V gene, J gene, and CDR3 amino acid sequence. To compute the percentage overlap between repertoires, the number of shared unique clonotypes was divided by the size of the smaller repertoire. Three approaches were used to assess repertoire richness: RTK rarefaction, the Chao1 estimator, and Recon v2.1 estimates of unobserved clonotypes. Generation probabilities were computed with OLGA for all TCRbeta clonotypes obtained by the gDNA method from several donors. TCRdb re-hosts the immuneACCESS table, in-frame sequences only. Its copies lack some clones; in the studies checked, an unresolved V gene accounts for under half of them, and the cause for the rest is not known. Clonal size and the V and J genes are those of that table, whereas D and trimming came from the DNA. The sample records some 1,100,000 clones, approximately 78% of which are singletons. The biggest ten clones account for approximately 0.5% of the sample.

The donors were healthy, HIV-negative adults with no recently reported acute infections or vaccinations. Every donor was a Caucasian adult residing in Nashville, Tennessee, USA. Magnetic negative selection was used to enrich CD4+ T cells, after which naive cells were positively selected on CD45RA and the negative fraction became the memory subset. Blood was obtained by leukapheresis, after which PBMCs were separated by Ficoll-Histopaque density gradient centrifugation and cryopreserved in liquid nitrogen vapor phase. Purity and quantity of every magnetically sorted T cell population were checked by analytical flow cytometry. Each sorted fraction had its genomic DNA isolated and then quantified by UV absorbance on a Nanodrop 2000c.

This sequence originates from a man aged 18 to 30 in good health. Some clones in this sample may be carry-over from other donors' samples. What was sequenced was memory CD4+ T cells from PBMCs. Taken with the paper, the label for cell subset or site translates to: CD45RA-negative fraction. The chain uses TRBV30 and TRBJ1-4; the D gene remains uncertain. The CDR3 protein sequence reads: CACQHSAGLFF. The DNA sequence follows: TGTGCCTGCCAACACTCGGCGGGACTGTTTTTT.